This TCR beta chain is drawn from a study of molecular identifiers for immune sequencing clone quantification. This clonotype came up a few times. MiXCR, applied by TCRdb to the PCR reads, yields one record per CDR3 protein. The sample includes just under 650,000 distinct CDR3 sequences, just under 20% of them seen just once. The clonotype comes from a human donor in good health. Some libraries in this study had Jurkat cell RNA spiked in. The sample comprised naive CD8+ T cells from blood, with Jurkat cell RNA spiked in. Subset described: FACS-sorted CD8+CD4-CCR7+CD45RA+ naive T cells.

The chain's CDR3 is CACRFWGRGRNTEAFF. The CDR3 DNA sequence: TGTGCCTGCCGATTTTGGGGCAGGGGCCGGAACACTGAAGCTTTCTTT. The chain has TRBV30 and TRBJ1-1; D possibly corresponds to TRBD1 (6 bases). The V gene lost 6 bases and the J gene lost 1 base, with 21 bases spanning the gap. The CDR3 is made up of 16 amino acids. Germline V lookup: CDR1 GTSNPN, CDR2 SVGIG (reference sequence).